Listed below are T cell receptor beta chains from one sample, sequenced in a study of kidney transplant recipient with SARS-CoV-2 infection. In TCRdb, the reads were re-called with MiXCR into one record per CDR3 protein. This table has 200,000 to 300,000 distinct CDR3 sequences, under 30% appearing once. Sequencing used a blood sample, obtained at baseline and around day 110 from a kidney transplant recipient. These receptors all come from a young adult male patient who had COVID-19 and was a kidney transplant recipient. Some of these T cells may belong to the graft donor. The CDR3 runs from the conserved cysteine through the conserved F or W. D genes are given only for firm matches. Clone size is shown for a subset of rows, as once, few, many or a class of expanded clone.

v_call	j_call	d_call	clone_size	cdr3_nt	cdr3_aa
TRBV6-5	TRBJ2-7	-	many	TGTGCCAGCAGTTACACCGGGGGCTCCTACGAGCAGTACTTC	CASSYTGGSYEQYF
TRBV20-1	TRBJ2-2	-	many	TGCAGTGCTAGAGATCTCCGCGGGGCGAACACCGGGGAGCTGTTTTTT	CSARDLRGANTGELFF
TRBV7-3	TRBJ2-5	-	few	TGTGCCAGCAGCGGGGGACGGCCAGGGGAGACCCAGTACTTC	CASSGGRPGETQYF
TRBV6-5	TRBJ2-5	TRBD2	-	TGTGCCAGCAGAAGAGCGGGAGGGACGGGGGAGACCCAGTACTTC	CASRRAGGTGETQYF
TRBV5-8	TRBJ1-4	-	many	TGTGCCAGCAGCTTGAACCTGAGGACACTTAATGAAAAACTGTTTTTT	CASSLNLRTLNEKLFF
TRBV6-5	TRBJ1-1	-	many	TGTGCCAGCAGTAGGCCGGGGGGAAAGGACACTGAAGCTTTCTTT	CASSRPGGKDTEAFF
TRBV10-3	TRBJ1-1	-	-	TGCGCCATCATCCAGGGAGGAGGGGACACTGAAGCTTTCTTT	CAIIQGGGDTEAFF
TRBV7-2	TRBJ1-2	-	many	TGTGCCAGCAGCGAGCAAAACAGAGACGGAAAGACCTATGGCTACACCTTC	CASSEQNRDGKTYGYTF
TRBV9	TRBJ2-2	-	many	TGTGCCAGCAGCCCCACGGACGGGGATAACACCGGGGAGCTGTTTTTT	CASSPTDGDNTGELFF
TRBV20-1	TRBJ2-3	-	many	TGCAGTGCTAGCCGCAGTGGGGTGGCCAACACAGATACGCAGTATTTT	CSASRSGVANTDTQYF
TRBV20-1	TRBJ2-5	-	many	TGCAGTGCCAATCCCCCCGGCTCCTGGCTAGAGACCCAGTACTTC	CSANPPGSWLETQYF
TRBV20-1	TRBJ1-6	-	many	TGCAGTGCTAGAGATTTAGTGCAGGGGAGACATTCACCCCTCCACTTT	CSARDLVQGRHSPLHF
TRBV6-5	TRBJ1-1	TRBD1	many	TGTGCCAGCAGGGGGACAGGGGTTGAAGCTTTCTTT	CASRGTGVEAFF
TRBV7-1	TRBJ1-2	-	many	TGTGCCAGCAGCTTCAAAAGTCACGAGGGAAAGACCTATGGCTACACCTTC	CASSFKSHEGKTYGYTF
TRBV6-5	TRBJ2-1	TRBD2	many	TGTGCCAGCAGTTTCGGGACTAGCGGGGACAATGAGCAGTTCTTC	CASSFGTSGDNEQFF
TRBV6-5	TRBJ2-1	-	-	TGTGCCAGCAGTGATTTGGGAATGGTTCCGGGGAGCAATGAGCAGTTCTTC	CASSDLGMVPGSNEQFF
TRBV7-6	TRBJ2-3	-	few	TGTGCCAGCAGCTTATGGGCTAGCACAGATACGCAGTATTTT	CASSLWASTDTQYF
TRBV14	TRBJ1-1	-	few	TGTGCCAGCAGCCTAAGGGGGAGAACCACTGAAGCTTTCTTT	CASSLRGRTTEAFF
TRBV7-9	TRBJ2-3	TRBD2	few	TGTGCCAGCAGCCCCAAAGGTAGCGGGGTCCCAGATACGCAGTATTTT	CASSPKGSGVPDTQYF
TRBV7-5	TRBJ1-2	-	many	-	CISVPERDAEVGKTYGYTF
TRBV9	TRBJ2-6	-	-	TGTGCCCAGCTACAATGGGTACTCAAACAAAGTCGGGCCAACGTCCTGACTTTC	CAQLQWVLKQSRANVLTF
TRBV14	TRBJ1-2	-	many	TGTGCCAGCAGCCTTTACACGGACTATGGCTACACCTTC	CASSLYTDYGYTF
TRBV9	TRBJ1-2	TRBD1	many	TGTGCCAGCAGCCTGGGACAGGGGGTCAAGGAAGGCTACACCTTC	CASSLGQGVKEGYTF
TRBV7-6	TRBJ1-3	-	many	TGTGCCAGCAGCTTAGCGGCGGCAGGAAACACCATATATTTT	CASSLAAAGNTIYF
TRBV28	TRBJ1-5	-	many	TGTGCCAGCAGTCCACCCCAGGGACTAGCTAGCAATCAGCCCCAGCATTTT	CASSPPQGLASNQPQHF
TRBV7-9	TRBJ2-1	TRBD2	many	TGTGCCAGCAGCCCTCGACTAGCGGGAGGGAAGGGTGAGCAGTTCTTC	CASSPRLAGGKGEQFF
TRBV12-3/TRBV12-4	TRBJ2-1	-	many	TGTGCCAGCAGTTTCCCAGGACGGAATGAGCAGTTCTTC	CASSFPGRNEQFF
TRBV24-1	TRBJ2-1	-	many	TGTGCCACCAGTGATTTCGCGGGACGCAATGAGCAGTTCTTC	CATSDFAGRNEQFF
TRBV5-1	TRBJ1-5	TRBD1	many	TGCGCCAGCAGCTTTCAGGGGGAAGGCAATCAGCCCCAGCATTTT	CASSFQGEGNQPQHF
TRBV6-1	TRBJ2-5	-	-	TGTGCCAACAGTGAAGGCGCGCTACAGGGACCTCAAGAGACCCAGTACTTC	CANSEGALQGPQETQYF
TRBV7-2	TRBJ1-2	-	-	TGTGCCAGCAGCCAACGTGTCAGAGACGGAAAGGCCTATGGCTACACCTTC	CASSQRVRDGKAYGYTF
TRBV20-1	TRBJ2-5	TRBD2	-	TGCAGTGCCACTAGCGGGAGCGTACGGCAAGAGACCCAGTACTTC	CSATSGSVRQETQYF
TRBV7-9	TRBJ2-6	-	once	TGTGCCAGCAGCTTAGCTTTATTTAGTACAGTCTCTGGGGCCAACGTCCTGTCTTTC	CASSLALFSTVSGANVLSF
TRBV27	TRBJ2-7	TRBD1	many	TGTGCCAGCAGCGGACAGGAGAGCTCCTACGAGCAGTACTTC	CASSGQESSYEQYF
TRBV7-2	TRBJ1-2	-	many	TGTGCCAGCAGCTTATGGTCCAGAGACGGAAAGACCTATGGCTACACCTTC	CASSLWSRDGKTYGYTF
TRBV3-1	TRBJ1-1	-	-	TGTGCCAGCAGCAGGCACAGTCCCATTTCAATTCGCACTAAAGCTTTCTTT	CASSRHSPISIRTKAFF
TRBV20-1	TRBJ2-3	TRBD2	few	TGCAGTGCTTGTAGCGGGGCAGGGACGGATACGCAGTATTTT	CSACSGAGTDTQYF
TRBV6-9	TRBJ1-2	-	many	TGTGCCAGCAGTTCGTCGTCGCCTTACGGAAAGACCTATGGCTACACCTTC	CASSSSSPYGKTYGYTF
TRBV19	TRBJ2-7	-	many	TGTGCCAGTAGTATAGATGGGCAGCTAGGCGAGCAGTACTTC	CASSIDGQLGEQYF
TRBV6-1	TRBJ2-4	-	few	TGTGCCAGCAGTGAAGGGTACCGGCAGGGTAACATTCAGTACTTC	CASSEGYRQGNIQYF